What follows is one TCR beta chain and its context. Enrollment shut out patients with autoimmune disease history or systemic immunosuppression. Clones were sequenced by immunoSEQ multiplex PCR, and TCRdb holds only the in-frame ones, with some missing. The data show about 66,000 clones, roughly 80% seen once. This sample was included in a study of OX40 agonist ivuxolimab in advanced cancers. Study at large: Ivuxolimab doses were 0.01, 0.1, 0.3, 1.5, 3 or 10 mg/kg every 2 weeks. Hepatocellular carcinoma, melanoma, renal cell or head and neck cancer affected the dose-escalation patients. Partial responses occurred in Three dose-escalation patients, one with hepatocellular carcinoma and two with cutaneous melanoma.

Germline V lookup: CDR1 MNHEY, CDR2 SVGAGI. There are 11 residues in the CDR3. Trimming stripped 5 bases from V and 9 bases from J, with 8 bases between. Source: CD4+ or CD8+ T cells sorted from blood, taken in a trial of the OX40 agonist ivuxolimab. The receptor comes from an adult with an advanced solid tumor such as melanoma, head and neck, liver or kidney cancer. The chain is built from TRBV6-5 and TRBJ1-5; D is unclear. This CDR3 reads CASSKGRPQHF. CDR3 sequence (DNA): TGTGCCAGCAGTAAAGGTAGGCCCCAGCATTTT.